The source of this T cell receptor beta chain is a study of early T cells in non-severe SARS-CoV-2 infection. The TCR library protocol was used to attach unique molecular identifiers. These identifiers were attached to individual cDNA molecules. TCRdb recomputed calls from the 5' RACE reads with MiXCR, one row per CDR3 protein. Of roughly 45,000 distinct CDR3 sequences detected, roughly 6.2% appear once; the ten largest clones hold around 7%. The CDR3 extends over 17 amino acids. Per germline, CDR1 WSHSY and CDR2 SAAADI. V shed 5 bases, J shed 3 bases, and the junction held 9 bases outside the gene matches.

This TCR was sampled from an adult who was a healthcare worker with PCR-confirmed SARS-CoV-2 infection or an uninfected control (not recorded which). Sequencing was performed on whole blood, taken at baseline. This chain uses TRBV10-2 with TRBJ1-5; 11 bases are shared with TRBD1. CDR3 in amino acids: CASSSDRGLRDNQPQHF. CDR3 in DNA: TGCGCCAGCAGTTCGGACAGGGGGCTCCGAGACAATCAGCCCCAGCATTTT.